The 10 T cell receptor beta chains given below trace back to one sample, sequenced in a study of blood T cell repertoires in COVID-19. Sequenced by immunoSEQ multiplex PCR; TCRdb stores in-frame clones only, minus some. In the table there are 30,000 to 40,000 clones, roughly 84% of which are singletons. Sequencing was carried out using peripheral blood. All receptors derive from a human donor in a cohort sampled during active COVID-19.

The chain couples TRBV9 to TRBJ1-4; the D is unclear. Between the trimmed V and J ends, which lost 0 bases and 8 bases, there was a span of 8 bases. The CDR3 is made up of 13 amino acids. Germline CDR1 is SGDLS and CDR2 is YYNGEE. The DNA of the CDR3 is TGTGCCAGCAGCGTAGCTAGGGAGGAAAAACTGTTTTTT. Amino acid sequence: CASSVAREEKLFF.

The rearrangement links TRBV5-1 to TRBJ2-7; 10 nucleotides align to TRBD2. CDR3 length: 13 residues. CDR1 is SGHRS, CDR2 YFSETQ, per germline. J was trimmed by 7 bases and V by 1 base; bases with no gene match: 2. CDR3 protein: CASSLLAGAEQYF. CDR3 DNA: TGCGCCAGCAGCTTGCTAGCGGGGGCAGAGCAGTACTTC. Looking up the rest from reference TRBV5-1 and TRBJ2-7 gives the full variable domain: KAGVTQTPRYLIKTRGQQVTLSCSPISGHRSVSWYQQTPGQGLQFLFEYFSETQRNKGNFPGRFSGRQFSNSRSEMNVSTLELGDSALYLCASSLLAGAEQYFGPGTRLTVT.

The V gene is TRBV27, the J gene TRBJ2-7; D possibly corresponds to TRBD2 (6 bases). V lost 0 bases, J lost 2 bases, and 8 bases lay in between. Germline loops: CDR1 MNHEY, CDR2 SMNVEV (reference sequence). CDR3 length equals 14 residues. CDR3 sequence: CASSLSGGTYEQYF. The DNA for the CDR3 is TGTGCCAGCAGTTTATCCGGGGGTACCTACGAGCAGTACTTC.

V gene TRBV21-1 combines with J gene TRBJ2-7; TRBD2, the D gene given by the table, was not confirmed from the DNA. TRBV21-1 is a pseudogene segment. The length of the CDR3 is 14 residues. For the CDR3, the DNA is TGTGCCAGCAGCAGGAGCGACGGCTCCTACGAGCAGTACTTC. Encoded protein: CASSRSDGSYEQYF.

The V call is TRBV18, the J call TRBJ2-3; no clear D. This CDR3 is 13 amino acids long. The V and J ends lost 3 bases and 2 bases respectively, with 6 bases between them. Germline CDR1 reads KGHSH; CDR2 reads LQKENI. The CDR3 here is CASSPPITDTQYF. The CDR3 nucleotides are TGTGCCAGCTCACCTCCCATCACAGATACGCAGTATTTT.

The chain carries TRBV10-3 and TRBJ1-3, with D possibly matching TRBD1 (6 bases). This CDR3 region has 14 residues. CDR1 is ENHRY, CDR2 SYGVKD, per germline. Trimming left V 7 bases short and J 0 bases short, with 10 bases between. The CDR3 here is CAIMGTSSGNTIYF. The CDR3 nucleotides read TGTGCCATCATGGGGACATCCTCTGGAAACACCATATATTTT.

DNA of the CDR3: TGCGCCAGCAGCTTGGACGGGAACACCGGGGAGCTGTTTTTT. Translation gives CASSLDGNTGELFF. V usage is TRBV5-1 and J usage is TRBJ2-2; D remains unclear. The CDR3 has 14 amino acids. V was cut by 0 bases and J by 1 base, with 4 bases left in between. Germline CDR1 reads SGHRS; CDR2 reads YFSETQ.

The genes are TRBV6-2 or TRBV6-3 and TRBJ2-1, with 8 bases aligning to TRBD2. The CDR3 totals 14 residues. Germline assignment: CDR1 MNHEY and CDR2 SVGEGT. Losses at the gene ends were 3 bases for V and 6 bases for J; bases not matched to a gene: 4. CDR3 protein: CASSYGLAPNEQFF. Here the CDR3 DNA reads TGTGCCAGCAGTTATGGACTAGCCCCCAATGAGCAGTTCTTC.

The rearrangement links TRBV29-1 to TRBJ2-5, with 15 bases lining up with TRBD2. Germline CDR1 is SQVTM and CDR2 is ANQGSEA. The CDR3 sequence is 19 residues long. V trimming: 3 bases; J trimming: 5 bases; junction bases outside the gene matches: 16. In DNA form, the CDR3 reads TGCAGCGTTGATGGCCCGGGACTAGCGGGGGGCCTGACGAGGGAGACCCAGTACTTC. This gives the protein CSVDGPGLAGGLTRETQYF.

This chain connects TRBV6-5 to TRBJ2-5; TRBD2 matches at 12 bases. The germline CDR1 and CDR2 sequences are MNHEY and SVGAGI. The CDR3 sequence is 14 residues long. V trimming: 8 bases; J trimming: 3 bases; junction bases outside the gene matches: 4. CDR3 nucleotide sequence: TGTGCCAGCGCACTAGCGGGGGGAAAAGAGACCCAGTACTTC. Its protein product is CASALAGGKETQYF.